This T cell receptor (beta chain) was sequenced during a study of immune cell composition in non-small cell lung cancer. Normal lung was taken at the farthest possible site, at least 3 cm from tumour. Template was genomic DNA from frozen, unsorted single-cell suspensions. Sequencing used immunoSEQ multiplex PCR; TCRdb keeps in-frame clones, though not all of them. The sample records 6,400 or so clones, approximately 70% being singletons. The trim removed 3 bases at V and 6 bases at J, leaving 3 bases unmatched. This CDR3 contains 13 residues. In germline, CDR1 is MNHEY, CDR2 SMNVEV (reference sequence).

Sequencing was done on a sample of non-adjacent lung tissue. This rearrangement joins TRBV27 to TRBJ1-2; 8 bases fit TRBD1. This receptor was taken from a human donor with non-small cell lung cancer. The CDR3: CASSFRQGHGYTF. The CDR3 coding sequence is TGTGCCAGCAGTTTCAGACAGGGGCATGGCTACACCTTC.